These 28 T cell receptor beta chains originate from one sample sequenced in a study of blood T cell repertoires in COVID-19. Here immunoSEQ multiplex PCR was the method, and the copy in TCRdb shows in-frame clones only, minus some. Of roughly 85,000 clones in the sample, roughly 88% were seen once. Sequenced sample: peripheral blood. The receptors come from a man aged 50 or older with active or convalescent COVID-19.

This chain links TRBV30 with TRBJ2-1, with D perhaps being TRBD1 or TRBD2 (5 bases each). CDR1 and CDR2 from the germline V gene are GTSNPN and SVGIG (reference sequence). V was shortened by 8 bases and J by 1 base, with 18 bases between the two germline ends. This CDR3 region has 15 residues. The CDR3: CAGTRQDKSYNEQFF. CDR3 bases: TGTGCCGGGACCAGGCAGGACAAGTCCTACAATGAGCAGTTCTTC.

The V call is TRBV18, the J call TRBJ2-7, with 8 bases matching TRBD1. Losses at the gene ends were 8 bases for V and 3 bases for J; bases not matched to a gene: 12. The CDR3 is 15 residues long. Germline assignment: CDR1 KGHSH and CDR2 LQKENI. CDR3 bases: TGTGCCAGCACGCCCCAAACAGGGGGAGGCTACGAGCAGTACTTC. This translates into CASTPQTGGGYEQYF.

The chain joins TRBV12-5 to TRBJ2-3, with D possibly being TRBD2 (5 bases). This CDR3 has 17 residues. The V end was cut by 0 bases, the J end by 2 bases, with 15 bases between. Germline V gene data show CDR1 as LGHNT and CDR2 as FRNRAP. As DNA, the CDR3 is TGTGCTAGTGGTTTGGTACGTGACGGGGAAACCACAGATACGCAGTATTTT. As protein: CASGLVRDGETTDTQYF.

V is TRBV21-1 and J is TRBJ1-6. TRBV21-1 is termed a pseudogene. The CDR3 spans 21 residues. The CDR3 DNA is TGTGCCAGTCCTTGTCTATGGAGGAGGGGCCAAATTAGCTCCTATAATTCACCCCTCCACTTT. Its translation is CASPCLWRRGQISSYNSPLHF.

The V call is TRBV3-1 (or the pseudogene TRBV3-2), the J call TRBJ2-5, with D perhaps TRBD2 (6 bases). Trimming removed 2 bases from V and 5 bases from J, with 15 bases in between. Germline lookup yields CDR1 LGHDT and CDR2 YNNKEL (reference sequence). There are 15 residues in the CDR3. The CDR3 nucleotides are TGTGCCAGCAGCCAAAGTACGGGACTTTGGGAGACCCAGTACTTC. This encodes CASSQSTGLWETQYF.

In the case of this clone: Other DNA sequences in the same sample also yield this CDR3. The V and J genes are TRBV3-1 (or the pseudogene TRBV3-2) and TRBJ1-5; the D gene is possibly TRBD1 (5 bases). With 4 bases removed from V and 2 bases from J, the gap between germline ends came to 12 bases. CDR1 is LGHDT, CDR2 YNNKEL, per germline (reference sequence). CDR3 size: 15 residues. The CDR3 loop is CASSPDSSGNQPQHF. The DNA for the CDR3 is TGTGCCAGCAGCCCTGACAGTTCCGGCAATCAGCCCCAGCATTTT.

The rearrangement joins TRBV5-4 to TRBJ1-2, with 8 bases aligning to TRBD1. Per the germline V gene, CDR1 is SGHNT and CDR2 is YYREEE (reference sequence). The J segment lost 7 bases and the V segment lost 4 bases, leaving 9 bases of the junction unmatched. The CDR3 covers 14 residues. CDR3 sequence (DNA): TGTGCCAGCAGCCAAGGACAGGGCGAGACTGGCTACACCTTC. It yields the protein CASSQGQGETGYTF.

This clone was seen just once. CDR3 sequence reads: CASSPRGTTTNEKLFF. In DNA, the CDR3 is TGTGCCAGCTCACCCCGAGGCACAACGACTAATGAAAAACTGTTTTTT. The rearrangement joins TRBV18 to TRBJ1-4; unclear D gene. This CDR3 has 16 residues. The germline CDR1 and CDR2 sequences are KGHSH and LQKENI. V lost 3 bases, J lost 2 bases, and 13 bases lay in between.

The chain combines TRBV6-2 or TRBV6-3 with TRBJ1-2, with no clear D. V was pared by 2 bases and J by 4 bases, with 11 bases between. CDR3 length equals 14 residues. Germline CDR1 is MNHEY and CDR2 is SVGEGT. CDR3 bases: TGTGCCAGCAGTTACGTTTCCGGGTTCTATGGCTACACCTTC. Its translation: CASSYVSGFYGYTF.

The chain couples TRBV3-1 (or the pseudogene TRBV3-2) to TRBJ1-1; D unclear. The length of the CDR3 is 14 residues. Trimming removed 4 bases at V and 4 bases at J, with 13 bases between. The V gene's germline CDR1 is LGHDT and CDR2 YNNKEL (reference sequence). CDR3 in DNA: TGTGCCAGCAGCCCTGCGGCGGGTGGCACTGAAGCTTTCTTT. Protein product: CASSPAAGGTEAFF.

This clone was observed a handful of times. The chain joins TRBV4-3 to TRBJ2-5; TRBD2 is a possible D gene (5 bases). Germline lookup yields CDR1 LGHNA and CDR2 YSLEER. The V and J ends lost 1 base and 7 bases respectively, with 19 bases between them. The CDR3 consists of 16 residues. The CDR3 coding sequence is TGCGCCAGCAGCCAAGTTCTGGAGGCGACTATTGGGACCCAGTACTTC. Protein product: CASSQVLEATIGTQYF.

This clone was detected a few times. The CDR3 protein is CASSNRGKETPQHF. In nucleotides, the CDR3 is TGTGCCAGCAGTAACAGGGGAAAGGAAACGCCCCAGCATTTT. V gene TRBV21-1 combines with J gene TRBJ1-5; the table's D call of TRBD1 was not tested on the DNA. TRBV21-1 is a recognized pseudogene. The CDR3 loop spans 14 amino acids.

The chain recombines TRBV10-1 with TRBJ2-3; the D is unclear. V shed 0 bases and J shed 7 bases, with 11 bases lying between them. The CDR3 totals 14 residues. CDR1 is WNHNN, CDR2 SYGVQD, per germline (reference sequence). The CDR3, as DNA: TGCGCCAGCAGTGAGTCGGGCCTGTGGTATACGCAGTATTTT. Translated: CASSESGLWYTQYF.

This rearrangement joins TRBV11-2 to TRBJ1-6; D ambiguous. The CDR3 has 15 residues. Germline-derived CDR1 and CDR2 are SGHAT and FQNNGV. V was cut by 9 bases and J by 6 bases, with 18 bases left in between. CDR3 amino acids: CASSAGVGSNSPLHF. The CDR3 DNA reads TGTGCCAGTTCGGCCGGGGTGGGAAGTAATTCACCCCTCCACTTT.

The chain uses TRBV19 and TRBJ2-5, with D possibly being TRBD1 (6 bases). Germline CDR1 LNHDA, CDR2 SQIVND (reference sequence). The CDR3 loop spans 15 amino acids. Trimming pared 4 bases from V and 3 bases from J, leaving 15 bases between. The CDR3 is CASSTLQGREETQYF. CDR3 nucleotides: TGTGCCAGTAGTACACTACAGGGAAGGGAAGAGACCCAGTACTTC. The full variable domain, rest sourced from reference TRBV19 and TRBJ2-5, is DGGITQSPKYLFRKEGQNVTLSCEQNLNHDAMYWYRQDPGQGLRLIYYSQIVNDFQKGDIAEGYSVSREKKESFPLTVTSAQKNPTAFYLCASSTLQGREETQYFGPGTRLLVL.

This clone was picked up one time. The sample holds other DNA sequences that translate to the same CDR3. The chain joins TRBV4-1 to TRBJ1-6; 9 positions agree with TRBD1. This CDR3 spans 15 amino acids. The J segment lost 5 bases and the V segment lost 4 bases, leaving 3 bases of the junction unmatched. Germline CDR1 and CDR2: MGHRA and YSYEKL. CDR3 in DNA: TGCGCCAGCAGCCCCGGGACAGGGCATAATTCACCCCTCCACTTT. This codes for CASSPGTGHNSPLHF.

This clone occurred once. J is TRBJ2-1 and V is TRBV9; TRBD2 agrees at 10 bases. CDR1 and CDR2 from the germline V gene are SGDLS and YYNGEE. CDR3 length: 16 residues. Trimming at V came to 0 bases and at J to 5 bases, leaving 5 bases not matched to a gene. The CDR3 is CASSVGSSGGNNEQFF. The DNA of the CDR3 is TGTGCCAGCAGCGTAGGATCTAGCGGGGGAAACAATGAGCAGTTCTTC.

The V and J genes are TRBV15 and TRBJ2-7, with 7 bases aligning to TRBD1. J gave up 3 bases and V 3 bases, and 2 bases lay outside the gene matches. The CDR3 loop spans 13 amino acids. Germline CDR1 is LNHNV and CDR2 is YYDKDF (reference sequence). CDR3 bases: TGTGCCACCAGCAGGGACAGGAACTACGAGCAGTACTTC. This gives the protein CATSRDRNYEQYF. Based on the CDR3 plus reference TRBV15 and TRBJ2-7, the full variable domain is DAMVIQNPRYQVTQFGKPVTLSCSQTLNHNVMYWYQQKSSQAPKLLFHYYDKDFNNEADTPDNFQSRRPNTSFCFLDIRSPGLGDTAMYLCATSRDRNYEQYFGPGTRLTVT.

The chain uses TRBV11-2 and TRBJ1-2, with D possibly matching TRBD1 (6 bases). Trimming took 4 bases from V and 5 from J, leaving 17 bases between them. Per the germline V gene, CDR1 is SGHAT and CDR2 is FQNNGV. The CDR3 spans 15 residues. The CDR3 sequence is CASSYPGGQGYGYTF. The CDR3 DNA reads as TGTGCCAGCAGCTACCCCGGGGGGCAGGGGTATGGCTACACCTTC.

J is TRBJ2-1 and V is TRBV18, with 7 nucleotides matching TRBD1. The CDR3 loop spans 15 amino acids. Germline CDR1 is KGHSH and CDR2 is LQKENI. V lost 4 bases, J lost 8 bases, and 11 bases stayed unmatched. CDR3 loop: CASSRRQGDRDEQFF. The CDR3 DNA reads TGTGCCAGCTCACGGCGTCAGGGGGACCGGGATGAGCAGTTCTTC.

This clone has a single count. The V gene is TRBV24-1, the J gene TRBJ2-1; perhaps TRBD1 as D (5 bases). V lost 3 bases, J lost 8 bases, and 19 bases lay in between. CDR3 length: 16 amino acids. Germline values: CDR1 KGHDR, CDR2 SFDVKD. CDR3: CATSDPKMAGFDEQFF. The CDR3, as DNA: TGTGCCACCAGTGATCCCAAGATGGCAGGGTTCGATGAGCAGTTCTTC.

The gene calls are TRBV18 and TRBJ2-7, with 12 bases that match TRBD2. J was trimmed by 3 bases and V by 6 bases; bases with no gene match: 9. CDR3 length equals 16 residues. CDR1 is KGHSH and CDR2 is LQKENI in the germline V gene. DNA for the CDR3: TGTGCCAGCTCGGGGACCGGACTAGCGGGAATCTACGAGCAGTACTTC. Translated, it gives CASSGTGLAGIYEQYF. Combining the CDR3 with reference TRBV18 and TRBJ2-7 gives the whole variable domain NAGVMQNPRHLVRRRGQEARLRCSPMKGHSHVYWYRQLPEEGLKFMVYLQKENIIDESGMPKERFSAEFPKEGPSILRIQQVVRGDSAAYFCASSGTGLAGIYEQYFGPGTRLTVT.

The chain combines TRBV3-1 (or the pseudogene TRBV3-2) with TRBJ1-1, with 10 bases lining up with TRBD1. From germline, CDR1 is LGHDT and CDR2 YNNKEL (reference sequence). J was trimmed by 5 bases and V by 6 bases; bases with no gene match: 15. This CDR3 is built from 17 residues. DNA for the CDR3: TGTGCCAGCAGGGGATTAACCGGGACAGGGGTAGGGACTGAAGCTTTCTTT. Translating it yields CASRGLTGTGVGTEAFF.

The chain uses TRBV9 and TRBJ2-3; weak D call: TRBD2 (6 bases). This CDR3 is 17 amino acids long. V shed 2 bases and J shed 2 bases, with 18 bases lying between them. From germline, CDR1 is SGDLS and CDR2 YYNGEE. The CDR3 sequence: CASSVDGLPPSTDTQYF. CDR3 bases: TGTGCCAGCAGCGTTGATGGACTACCGCCCTCCACAGATACGCAGTATTTT.

The CDR3 is CASSLGRGQGPDEQYF. The CDR3 DNA reads as TGTGCCAGCAGCTTAGGAAGGGGACAGGGCCCTGACGAGCAGTACTTC. The chain combines TRBV11-2 with TRBJ2-7; 9 bases align to TRBD1. V lost 1 base to trimming and J lost 5 bases; unmatched junction nucleotides: 9. Germline lookup yields CDR1 SGHAT and CDR2 FQNNGV. The CDR3 runs 16 residues.

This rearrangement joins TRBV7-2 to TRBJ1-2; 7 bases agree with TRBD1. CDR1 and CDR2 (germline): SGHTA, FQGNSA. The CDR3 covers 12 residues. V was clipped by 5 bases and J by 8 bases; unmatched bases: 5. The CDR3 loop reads CASSTIRGGYTF. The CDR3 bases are TGTGCCAGCAGCACAATCAGGGGGGGCTACACCTTC.

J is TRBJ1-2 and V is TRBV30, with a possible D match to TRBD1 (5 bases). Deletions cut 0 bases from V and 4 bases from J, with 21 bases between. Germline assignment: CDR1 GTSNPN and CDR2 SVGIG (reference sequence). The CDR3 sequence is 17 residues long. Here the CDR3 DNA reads TGTGCCTGGAGTGTACGTATATCGACTTACGGGGGCTATGGCTACACCTTC. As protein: CAWSVRISTYGGYGYTF. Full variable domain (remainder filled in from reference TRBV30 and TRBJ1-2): SQTIHQWPATLVQPVGSPLSLECTVEGTSNPNLYWYRQAAGRGLQLLFYSVGIGQISSEVPQNLSASRPQDRQFILSSKKLLLSDSGFYLCAWSVRISTYGGYGYTFGSGTRLTVV.

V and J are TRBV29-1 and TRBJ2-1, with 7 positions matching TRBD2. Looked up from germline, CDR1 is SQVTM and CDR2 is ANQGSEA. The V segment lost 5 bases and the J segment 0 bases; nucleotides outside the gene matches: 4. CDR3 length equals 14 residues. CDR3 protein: CSVLGGSSYNEQFF. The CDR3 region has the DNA TGCAGCGTTCTCGGCGGGAGCTCCTACAATGAGCAGTTCTTC.